This TCR beta chain derives from a study of shared clonotypes between healthy human individuals. Findings and caveats of the study: Generation of non-shared clonotypes was less probable than generation of clonotypes shared by all four donors. Only blood underwent sampling, and tissue repertoires likely differ. With a few donors compared, around 4.7% of naive CD4 clonotypes were shared.

CDR1 is SGDLS and CDR2 is YYNGEE in the germline V gene. V shed 1 base, J shed 0 bases, and the junction held 0 bases outside the gene matches. The CDR3 is made up of 14 amino acids. In regard to this clone: Its antigen is unknown. The same CDR3 arises from other DNA sequences in this sample as well.

At the deep level, the assay was run. TCRdb's table, derived via immunoSEQ multiplex PCR, lists solely in-frame clones and lacks some. This sample has more than 1 million clones; 75% to 80% occur once, and the top ten carry under 0.65%. The receptor was isolated from a man younger than 30 in good health. Some clones in this sample may be carry-over from other donors' samples. The J gene is TRBJ2-7, the V gene TRBV9; 8 bases line up with TRBD2. The specimen was memory CD4+ T cells from PBMCs. Noted subset: CD45RA-negative fraction. Here the CDR3 reads CASSVTSGSYEQYF. CDR3 DNA sequence: TGTGCCAGCAGCGTAACTAGCGGCTCCTACGAGCAGTACTTC.